The 30 T cell receptor beta chains presented below share a single source sample, sequenced in a study of shared clonotypes between healthy human individuals. Measured with immunoSEQ multiplex PCR; TCRdb has only the in-frame clones, and not every one. The sample carries around 1 million clones, around three quarters recorded once. Sequences were obtained from memory CD4+ T cells sorted from blood. Regarding subset: CD45RA-negative fraction. These receptors all come from a man aged 18 to 35 in good health.

This chain uses TRBV6-5 with TRBJ1-2; D gene unclear. The germline V and J ends were trimmed by 7 bases and 3 bases, with 15 bases remaining between them. This CDR3 spans 14 amino acids. Germline assignment: CDR1 MNHEY and CDR2 SVGAGI. The CDR3 DNA reads as TGTGCCAGCACCCGTTCGGGAGGTGACTATGGCTACACCTTC. It codes for CASTRSGGDYGYTF.

The rearrangement joins TRBV13 to TRBJ1-1; D gene ambiguous. Germline loops: CDR1 PRHDT, CDR2 FYEKMQ (reference sequence). V was trimmed by 2 bases and J by 2 bases, leaving 3 bases between them. CDR3 length equals 12 residues. In nucleotides, the CDR3 is TGTGCCAGCAGCTTACTAAACACTGAAGCTTTCTTT. It encodes CASSLLNTEAFF.

The V and J genes are TRBV30 and TRBJ1-3; D not certain. Germline assignment: CDR1 GTSNPN and CDR2 SVGIG (reference sequence). CDR3 length: 12 residues. V was trimmed by 1 base and J by 6 bases, leaving 7 bases between them. The CDR3 nucleotides read TGTGCCTGGAGTGCCTTCGTAAACACCATATATTTT. Its translation: CAWSAFVNTIYF.

The chain employs TRBV4-1 and TRBJ2-1, with a possible D match to TRBD1 (5 bases). CDR1 and CDR2 from the germline V gene are MGHRA and YSYEKL. Trimming stripped 0 bases from V and 9 bases from J, with 12 bases between. The CDR3 runs to 14 residues. The CDR3 nucleotides are TGCGCCAGCAGCCAAGAGAACTGGGGCCCTGAGCAGTTCTTC. It encodes CASSQENWGPEQFF.

Worth noting for this clone: A far more abundant clone sits one base away, making this likely a read error. This chain joins TRBV4-1 and TRBJ1-1; D gene uncertain. The CDR3 is 13 residues long. Germline values: CDR1 MGHRA, CDR2 YSYEKL. Written as DNA, the CDR3 is TGCGCCAACAGCGACTTGGAGAACACTGAAGCTTTCTTT. Protein: CANSDLENTEAFF.

CDR3 region: CASSLVVSGETTYEQYF. The DNA of the CDR3 is TGTGCCAGCAGCTTAGTGGTATCGGGGGAAACGACCTACGAGCAGTACTTC. The rearrangement uses TRBV11-3 and TRBJ2-7, with D perhaps TRBD2 (6 bases). Trimming removed 1 base from V and 2 bases from J, with 18 bases in between. The CDR3 consists of 17 residues. Looked up from germline, CDR1 is SGHNT and CDR2 is YENEEA.

J is TRBJ2-1 and V is TRBV6-1, with D tentatively TRBD1 or TRBD2 (5 bases each). The V gene's germline CDR1 is MNHNS and CDR2 SASEGT. V gave up 6 bases and J gave up 4 bases, with 16 bases separating them. CDR3 length: 15 amino acids. CDR3: CASSIGDGRYNEQFF. CDR3 DNA: TGTGCCAGCAGCATAGGGGACGGCCGATACAATGAGCAGTTCTTC.

The V gene is TRBV5-5, the J gene TRBJ1-5, with D unclear. Germline lookup yields CDR1 SGHKS and CDR2 YYEKEE (reference sequence). The ends were cut back, 4 bases at V and 2 bases at J, with 10 bases in the middle. The CDR3 length is 14 residues. CDR3 residues: CASSRDRGNQPQHF. The CDR3 coding sequence is TGTGCCAGCAGCAGAGACCGGGGCAATCAGCCCCAGCATTTT.

The chain joins TRBV5-1 to TRBJ2-1, with 10 bases fitting TRBD2. V shed 3 bases, J shed 7 bases, and the junction held 7 bases outside the gene matches. CDR1 and CDR2 from the germline V gene are SGHRS and YFSETQ. The CDR3 sequence is 15 residues long. CDR3 DNA sequence: TGCGCCAGCAGCTCCAGCGGGGGGGCCTGGAATGAGCAGTTCTTC. Its translation: CASSSSGGAWNEQFF.

The CDR3 is CASSPRTGAVSYEQYF. DNA for the CDR3: TGTGCCAGCAGCCCGAGGACAGGGGCCGTCTCCTACGAGCAGTACTTC. The chain uses TRBV5-4 and TRBJ2-7; 9 positions agree with TRBD1. Germline V gene data show CDR1 as SGHNT and CDR2 as YYREEE (reference sequence). The length of the CDR3 is 16 residues. Trimming cost V 4 bases and J 0 bases; bases outside gene matches: 8.

The chain is built from TRBV6-5 and TRBJ2-4, with D unclear. Trimming took off 7 bases at V and 3 bases at J, with 4 bases between the two ends. This CDR3 spans 11 amino acids. Germline-derived CDR1 and CDR2 are MNHEY and SVGAGI. CDR3 protein: CASMIKNIQYF. CDR3 DNA sequence: TGTGCCAGCATGATCAAAAACATTCAGTACTTC.

Many counts were recorded for this clone. This sequence joins TRBV27 and TRBJ1-2; 9 nucleotides align to TRBD1. Germline V gene lookup returns CDR1 MNHEY and CDR2 SMNVEV (reference sequence). V lost 7 bases to trimming and J lost 7 bases; unmatched junction nucleotides: 10. This CDR3 comprises 14 residues. This CDR3 is CASKHRDRVSGYTF. CDR3 bases: TGTGCCAGCAAGCACCGGGACAGGGTCTCTGGCTACACCTTC.

This chain joins TRBV30 and TRBJ2-2; no definite D call. V lost 4 bases and J 0 bases, leaving 15 bases between the germline ends. Per the germline V gene, CDR1 is GTSNPN and CDR2 is SVGIG (reference sequence). This CDR3 is 16 amino acids long. The CDR3 nucleotides read TGTGCCTGGACCGATGGGGTTAGGGCGAACACCGGGGAGCTGTTTTTT. Translation: CAWTDGVRANTGELFF.

This chain links TRBV2 with TRBJ1-2, with 9 bases aligning to TRBD1. CDR1 is SNHLY, CDR2 FYNNEI, per germline. The CDR3 sequence is 13 residues long. V trimming: 7 bases; J trimming: 6 bases; junction bases outside the gene matches: 6. The CDR3 DNA sequence: TGTGCCAGCACTGGACAGGGGAGAAATGGCTACACCTTC. Its protein is CASTGQGRNGYTF.

The V call is TRBV9, the J call TRBJ1-4, with TRBD1 as a possible D gene (6 bases). The CDR3 covers 14 residues. The germline V gene has CDR1 SGDLS and CDR2 YYNGEE. V was shortened by 0 bases and J by 7 bases, with 10 bases between the two germline ends. CDR3 nucleotide sequence: TGTGCCAGCAGCGTAGCAGGGGCGGTTGAAAAACTGTTTTTT. Translating it yields CASSVAGAVEKLFF.

The CDR3 sequence: CASMKGGQTNEKLFF. CDR3 nucleotides: TGCGCCTCCATGAAGGGGGGACAGACTAATGAAAAACTGTTTTTT. The chain recombines TRBV5-1 with TRBJ1-4, with TRBD1 identical over 7 bases. V shed 10 bases and J 2 bases; nucleotides not matched to a gene: 11. The CDR3 is 15 residues long. CDR1 and CDR2 from the germline V gene are SGHRS and YFSETQ.

The chain recombines TRBV7-2 with TRBJ2-7, with 9 bases matching TRBD1. Germline V gene data show CDR1 as SGHTA and CDR2 as FQGNSA. The length of the CDR3 is 15 residues. V shed 5 bases, J shed 5 bases, and the junction held 10 bases outside the gene matches. CDR3 residues: CASSVTGTGSDEQYF. DNA for the CDR3: TGTGCCAGCAGCGTGACCGGGACAGGGTCAGACGAGCAGTACTTC.

This clone was seen a handful of times. The chain employs TRBV28 and TRBJ1-6; a possible D gene is TRBD1 (5 bases). Germline lookup yields CDR1 MDHEN and CDR2 SYDVKM. Trimming removed 2 bases from V and 9 bases from J, with 8 bases in between. This CDR3 has 13 amino acids. The CDR3 reads CASSLRGFSPLHF. CDR3 coding DNA: TGTGCCAGCAGTTTAAGGGGCTTTTCACCCCTCCACTTT.

J is TRBJ2-1 and V is TRBV5-1; 8 bases match TRBD2. CDR1 and CDR2 (germline): SGHRS, YFSETQ. Trimming took 4 bases from V and 7 from J; bases not matched to a gene: 10. The CDR3 length is 15 residues. The CDR3 protein is CASSIPTSGTNEQFF. CDR3 DNA sequence: TGCGCCAGCAGCATCCCCACTAGCGGAACGAATGAGCAGTTCTTC.

The chain recombines TRBV30 with TRBJ2-4; D gene unclear. Per germline, CDR1 GTSNPN and CDR2 SVGIG (reference sequence). Trimming shortened V by 0 bases and J by 3 bases, and 12 bases separated the two germline ends. This CDR3 has 15 residues. CDR3 amino acids: CAWSVLARNKNIQYF. For the CDR3, the DNA is TGTGCCTGGAGTGTACTGGCCAGAAACAAAAACATTCAGTACTTC.

Regarding this clone: Within the sample, other DNA sequences also encode this same CDR3. The rearrangement uses TRBV18 and TRBJ1-1, with 7 bases lining up with TRBD1. Germline V gives CDR1 KGHSH, CDR2 LQKENI. Trimming cost V 3 bases and J 0 bases; bases outside gene matches: 1. The CDR3 extends over 14 amino acids. This chain's CDR3 is CASSPGTVNTEAFF. DNA of the CDR3: TGTGCCAGCTCACCCGGGACAGTGAACACTGAAGCTTTCTTT.

Many counts were recorded for this clone. The CDR3 region is CAISDPDGFATNEKLFF. In DNA, the CDR3 is TGTGCCATCAGTGATCCCGACGGATTTGCAACTAATGAAAAACTGTTTTTT. J is TRBJ1-4 and V is TRBV10-3; the D is unclear. Germline V gene data show CDR1 as ENHRY and CDR2 as SYGVKD. CDR3 length: 17 residues. V gave up 3 bases and J gave up 0 bases, with 14 bases separating them.

This clone was detected ten times or more. The chain is built from TRBV6-1 and TRBJ2-6, with a possible D match to TRBD1 (6 bases). V lost 5 bases to trimming and J lost 2 bases, with 10 bases between them. Germline V gene data show CDR1 as MNHNS and CDR2 as SASEGT. This CDR3 has 15 residues. The CDR3 sequence is CASSPQGTGANVLTF. CDR3 bases: TGTGCCAGCAGTCCACAGGGCACTGGGGCCAACGTCCTGACTTTC.

Worth noting for this clone: Within the sample, other DNA sequences also encode this same CDR3. V is TRBV14 and J is TRBJ1-1, with D unclear. Trimming stripped 1 base from V and 7 bases from J, with 10 bases between. The CDR3 covers 13 residues. Germline loops: CDR1 SGHDN, CDR2 FVKESK. As DNA, the CDR3 is TGTGCCAGCAGCCAAGTCGGAGGAGGTGAAGCTTTCTTT. This sequence encodes CASSQVGGGEAFF.

This chain connects TRBV7-6 to TRBJ2-7, with D unresolved. Looked up from germline, CDR1 is SGHVS and CDR2 is FNYEAQ. Trimming shortened V by 3 bases and J by 0 bases, and 9 bases separated the two germline ends. This CDR3 region has 14 residues. The CDR3 DNA is TGTGCCAGCAGCTTGAGACTTAACTCCTACGAGCAGTACTTC. Translating it yields CASSLRLNSYEQYF.

V usage is TRBV30 and J usage is TRBJ2-3; the match to TRBD2 covers 13 bases. V dropped 2 bases and J dropped 2; count of bases not matched to a gene: 4. This CDR3 comprises 16 residues. From germline, CDR1 is GTSNPN and CDR2 SVGIG (reference sequence). The CDR3 DNA reads TGTGCCTGGAGTCAACTAGCGGGAGGGTTCACAGATACGCAGTATTTT. It translates to CAWSQLAGGFTDTQYF. Full variable domain (outside the CDR3, taken from reference TRBV30 and TRBJ2-3): SQTIHQWPATLVQPVGSPLSLECTVEGTSNPNLYWYRQAAGRGLQLLFYSVGIGQISSEVPQNLSASRPQDRQFILSSKKLLLSDSGFYLCAWSQLAGGFTDTQYFGPGTRLTVL.

This chain connects TRBV6-1 to TRBJ2-4; D gene unclear. CDR1 MNHNS and CDR2 SASEGT come from the germline V gene. With 4 bases removed from V and 6 bases from J, the gap between germline ends came to 10 bases. The CDR3 loop spans 13 amino acids. The CDR3 DNA is TGTGCCAGCAGTGGAGAACACGGAAACATTCAGTACTTC. Its translation: CASSGEHGNIQYF.

The chain recombines TRBV29-1 with TRBJ1-3; D call uncertain. Deletions cut 1 base from V and 4 bases from J, with 5 bases between. The CDR3 runs 12 residues. In germline, CDR1 is SQVTM, CDR2 ANQGSEA. This CDR3 reads CSVEGRGNTIYF. CDR3 in DNA: TGCAGCGTTGAAGGGAGGGGAAACACCATATATTTT.

This clone turned up a few times. This chain uses TRBV4-3 with TRBJ1-2; TRBD1 is a possible D gene (6 bases). V was cut by 1 base and J by 1 base, with 13 bases left in between. The CDR3 sequence is 16 residues long. The V gene's germline CDR1 is LGHNA and CDR2 YSLEER. DNA for the CDR3: TGCGCCAGCAGCCAAGGTGCGGGGGGCTATAACTATGGCTACACCTTC. Protein sequence: CASSQGAGGYNYGYTF.

The V call is TRBV7-2, the J call TRBJ2-4, with 8 bases lining up with TRBD2. Per the germline V gene, CDR1 is SGHTA and CDR2 is FQGNSA. The CDR3 loop spans 15 amino acids. The ends lost 4 bases at V and 1 base at J; junction bases unmatched: 3. The CDR3 here is CASSSGGPAKNIQYF. CDR3 nucleotides: TGTGCCAGCAGCTCGGGGGGGCCGGCCAAAAACATTCAGTACTTC.